This TCR beta chain was recorded in a study of response to subunit inactivated influenza vaccine. Study conclusions and caveats: Every seasonal influenza vaccination brings in few new T cells, the authors suggested.

This clonotype was seen a handful of times. Its antigen is still unknown. TCRdb reprocessed the RT-PCR reads with MiXCR, giving one entry per CDR3 protein. The top ten hold about 7.6% of the sample, which has some 600,000 distinct CDR3 sequences, around 15% seen once. The germline V and J ends were trimmed by 4 bases and 2 bases, with 9 bases remaining between them. CDR1 is LGHNA, CDR2 YNFKEQ, per germline. The CDR3 covers 15 residues. This chain connects TRBV4-2 to TRBJ2-6; D is undetermined. The starting material was PBMCs from blood, obtained less than 15 days before vaccination. The TCR was taken from a man aged 45 to 65 who received an inactivated influenza vaccine. CDR3 sequence reads: CASSLKGPGANVLTF. CDR3 bases: TGTGCCAGCAGCCTAAAAGGGCCTGGGGCCAACGTCCTGACTTTC.